A single sample gave rise to the 4 T cell receptor beta chains below, sequenced in a study of blood T cell repertoires in COVID-19. Only in-frame clones appear in the TCRdb table, and some are missing; sequencing was by immunoSEQ multiplex PCR. The data contain a few hundred thousand clones, 75% to 90% of them singletons. The material sequenced was peripheral blood. The receptors shown here come from a human donor in a cohort sampled during active COVID-19.

The chain employs TRBV27 and TRBJ2-7; 7 bases fit TRBD1. The CDR3 consists of 15 residues. V gave up 5 bases and J gave up 6 bases; unmatched junction bases: 13. Germline CDR1 MNHEY, CDR2 SMNVEV (reference sequence). CDR3 sequence: CASSTLGTAPTEQYF. The CDR3 DNA reads as TGTGCCAGCAGTACCCTCGGGACAGCTCCTACCGAGCAGTACTTC.

This sequence joins TRBV7-6 and TRBJ2-2, with 16 positions matching TRBD2. V shed 4 bases, J shed 0 bases, and the junction held 2 bases outside the gene matches. Germline CDR1 is SGHVS and CDR2 is FNYEAQ. This CDR3 spans 18 amino acids. CDR3 sequence (DNA): TGTGCCAGCAGCTCCGGGACTAGCGGGAGGGCGAACACCGGGGAGCTGTTTTTT. Encoded protein: CASSSGTSGRANTGELFF.

CDR3 sequence (DNA): TGTGCCAGCAGCCAAGATCCTGCCGGGATCTACGAGCAGTACTTC. Its translation is CASSQDPAGIYEQYF. The chain employs TRBV3-1 (or the pseudogene TRBV3-2) and TRBJ2-7, with D possibly being TRBD2 (5 bases). Per germline, CDR1 LGHDT and CDR2 YNNKEL (reference sequence). CDR3 length: 15 residues. Trimming took 0 bases from V and 3 from J, leaving 12 bases between them.

The chain links TRBV25-1 to TRBJ1-2, with 7 bases identical to TRBD1. The J segment lost 4 bases and the V segment lost 2 bases, leaving 4 bases of the junction unmatched. Germline V lookup: CDR1 MGHDK, CDR2 SYGVNS. The CDR3 contains 14 residues. The CDR3 sequence: CASSERGRVYGYTF. The CDR3 region has the DNA TGTGCCAGCAGTGAAAGGGGGCGTGTCTATGGCTACACCTTC.